This TCR beta chain appears in the sequencing data of a study of siplizumab effects on memory and regulatory T cells (dated by TCRdb to the late 2010s). Background for the entire study: The study looked at the effect of siplizumab, an anti-CD2 antibody, on alloreactive T-cell subsets in allogeneic mixed lymphocyte reactions made from human PBMCs. The paper as a whole reports these results and caveats: About 75-95% of proliferating CD4+ or CD8+ clones could not be given a naive or memory phenotype. Siplizumab significantly lowered the cumulative frequency of alloreactive sequences that could be traced to unstimulated CD4+ memory T cells. Whether proliferating Tregs from siplizumab cultures were suppressive was not functionally confirmed. Because sequences below about 10^-5 frequency were poorly captured, only a minor fraction of alloreactive clones could be mapped to unstimulated subsets. Among mappable alloreactive CD4+ clones, an average Treg-derived fraction of about 69% was observed with siplizumab, compared with approximately 26% in control reactions. Greater diversity appeared to be present in unstimulated naive T cells than in memory T cells, and a substantial contribution to the alloresponse seemed to be made by naive cells.

The V end gives up 4 bases and the J end 5 bases, leaving 5 bases in the junction not matched to a gene. CDR1 and CDR2 were assigned from the germline V gene (reference sequence) as LNHNV and YYDKDF. The CDR3 starts with the cysteine, ends with the phenylalanine, and has 16 residues. The DNA shown is the 48-base CDR3, in frame from base 1. Libraries came from the immunoSEQ multiplex PCR assay. Each sample had 80,000 to 100,000 TCR templates assayed by the deep sequencing platform. Genomic DNA extracted from sorted T cells was the material used for TCRbeta CDR3 sequencing. The paper's processing steps were these. The R programming language was used for clonal analysis of the TCRbeta CDR3 data. Comparing unstimulated samples against CFSE-low samples taken after the reaction was how alloreactive CD4+ and CD8+ clones were defined. Regulatory or non-regulatory origin of alloreactive CD4+ clones was assigned by matching sequences to the sorted unstimulated Treg and non-Treg repertoires. This immuneACCESS table, as held by TCRdb, lists in-frame sequences with V and J called but not all clones. Of the missing ones, under half trace to an unresolved V gene in checked studies; the others have no known cause. That table is the source of V, J and clone size, and D and trimming were worked out from the DNA. The sample has some 100,000 clones on record, roughly 94% of them singletons. About 0.7% of the sample goes to the ten largest clones.

A word on this clone: Its antigen is currently not known. No clone much larger than this one lies a single base away; base qualities are absent.

Sorted unstimulated T cells and proliferating T cells recovered from mixed lymphocyte reactions were subjected to TCRbeta CDR3 sequencing. Fresh whole blood from more than 9 HLA-typed healthy donors served as the source for isolating PBMCs. Unstimulated CD4+ regulatory T cells were FACS-sorted to map the origin of alloreactive clones. The rearrangement combines TRBV15 with TRBJ2-3; 14 central bases correspond to TRBD2. This sequence originates from a human donor in good health. Sequences were obtained from Tregs sorted from blood. The CDR3 protein is CATSKGLAGVGDTQYF. The nucleotide sequence is given as TGTGCCACCAGCAAGGGACTAGCGGGAGTGGGAGATACGCAGTATTTT.